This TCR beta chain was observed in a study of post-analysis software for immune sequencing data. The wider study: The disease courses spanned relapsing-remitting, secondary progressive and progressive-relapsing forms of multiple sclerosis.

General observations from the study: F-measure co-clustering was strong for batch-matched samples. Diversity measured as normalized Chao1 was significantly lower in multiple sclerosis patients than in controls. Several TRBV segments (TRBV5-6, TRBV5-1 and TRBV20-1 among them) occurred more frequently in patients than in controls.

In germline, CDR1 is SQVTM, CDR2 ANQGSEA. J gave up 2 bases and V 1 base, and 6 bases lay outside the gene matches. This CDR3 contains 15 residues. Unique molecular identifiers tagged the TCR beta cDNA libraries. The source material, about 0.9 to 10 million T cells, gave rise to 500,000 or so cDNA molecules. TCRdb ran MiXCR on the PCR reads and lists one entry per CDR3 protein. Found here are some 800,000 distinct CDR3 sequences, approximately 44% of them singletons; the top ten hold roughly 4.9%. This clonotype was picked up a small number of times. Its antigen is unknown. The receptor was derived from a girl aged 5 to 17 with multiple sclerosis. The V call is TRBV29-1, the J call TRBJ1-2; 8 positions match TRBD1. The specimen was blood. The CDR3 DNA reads TGCAGCGTTGAAGCCGGGACAGGCCCAAACTATGGCTACACCTTC. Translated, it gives CSVEAGTGPNYGYTF.